These T cell receptor beta chains were read from a single sample in a study of T cells expressing NK-cell markers. TCRdb re-analyzed the 5' RACE reads; it lists each CDR3 protein once, without DNA. This sample's table reports about 120,000 distinct CDR3 sequences. The sample taken for sequencing was blood T cells: a sorted CD56 or NKG2C T cell subset, CD4+ or CD8+ T cells, or bulk PBMC T cells (not recorded which). These TCRs come from a woman aged 18 to 75 in good health. Each CDR3 is given with its conserved first and last residue.

J,V,CDR3
TRBJ2-1,TRBV7-9,CASSSPSGLEEQFF
TRBJ2-1,TRBV5-6,CASSQGLANNEQFF
TRBJ2-7,TRBV5-1,CASSLGDLSYEQYF
TRBJ2-2,TRBV5-4,CASSRLNTGELFF
TRBJ2-3,TRBV3-1,CASRQQGQDTQYF
TRBJ2-3,TRBV12-3/TRBV12-4,CASSKQGVTDTQYF
TRBJ1-1,TRBV15,CATSGQGTEAFF
TRBJ1-1,TRBV6-5,CASSYSGEAFF
TRBJ2-4,TRBV27,CASSPWDGTAKNIQYF
TRBJ1-2,TRBV10-1,CASSETGANYGYTF
TRBJ1-2,TRBV27,CASSLSSFYRPNGYTF
TRBJ2-5,TRBV28,CASSAIRQRETQYF
TRBJ2-3,TRBV28,CASTVAGAVTDTQYF
TRBJ2-2,TRBV6-5,CASSYFGQSGELFF
TRBJ2-3,TRBV28,CASSWTRGPDTQYF
TRBJ1-2,TRBV6-5,CASSYRGYYGYTF
TRBJ2-1,TRBV7-9,CASSPAGTSGINEQFF
TRBJ1-1,TRBV12-3/TRBV12-4,CASSLSYNTEAFF
TRBJ2-7,TRBV29-1,CSVVGGDRAPYEQYF
TRBJ1-6,TRBV9,CASSVAPSRVEMGNSPLHF
TRBJ2-3,TRBV7-9,CASSTTSGGAGDTQYF
TRBJ1-1,TRBV7-2,CASSLVGGNTEAFF
TRBJ1-1,TRBV11-2,CASWADTEAFF
TRBJ1-1,TRBV25-1,CASSEYIGTVNTEAFF
TRBJ1-5,TRBV12-3/TRBV12-4,CASSLAGGAVQPQHF
TRBJ1-4,TRBV14,CASSPVDFPDEKLFF
TRBJ2-2,TRBV27,CASSDLENTGELFF
TRBJ2-5,TRBV7-8,CASSPLSGQETQYF
TRBJ2-7,TRBV20-1,CSLQWLGYEQYF
TRBJ2-1,TRBV6-2/TRBV6-3,CASSYDLGDHNEQFF
TRBJ2-3,TRBV4-3,CASSQDPGALSTDTQYF
TRBJ2-3,TRBV23-1,CASTPVGLTSGNPDTQYF
TRBJ2-7,TRBV27,CASSSSGTSGSNEQYF
TRBJ2-1,TRBV19,CASSPTGGLYNEQFF
TRBJ2-1,TRBV18,CASSPRTSGRLSFLEQFF
TRBJ2-5,TRBV4-1,CASSQVKGGQGPTGTQYF
TRBJ1-5,TRBV7-8,CASSSGQDGYSNQPQHF
TRBJ1-2,TRBV20-1,CSALESYGYTF
TRBJ1-5,TRBV7-9,CASNSNQPQHF
TRBJ2-5,TRBV27,CASSPSVTGGFETQYF
TRBJ2-1,TRBV10-3,CAITEPGNEQFF
TRBJ1-2,TRBV29-1,CSVEDRDRNYGYTF
TRBJ2-3,TRBV12-3/TRBV12-4,CASSLEAWELTDTQYF